Below, 6 T cell receptor beta chains from the same sample are listed, as sequenced in a study of blood T cell repertoires in COVID-19. Measured with immunoSEQ multiplex PCR; TCRdb has only the in-frame clones, and not every one. Altogether some 260,000 clones are present, approximately 90% being singletons, with the ten largest covering approximately 9%. Material: PBMCs or T cells enriched from blood (not recorded which). The source is a man aged 40-49 years who had recovered from COVID-19.

The chain uses TRBV7-3 and TRBJ2-5, with no clear D. The V end was cut by 2 bases, the J end by 0 bases, with 4 bases between. Germline values: CDR1 SGHTA, CDR2 FQGTGA. CDR3 length equals 13 residues. CDR3 amino acids: CASSLSDQETQYF. The DNA of the CDR3 is TGTGCCAGCAGCTTATCCGACCAAGAGACCCAGTACTTC.

This clone was counted a few times. The genes are TRBV10-2 and TRBJ1-5; possibly TRBD1 for D (5 bases). Deletions cut 7 bases from V and 3 bases from J, with 13 bases between. The CDR3 has 14 residues. The germline CDR1 and CDR2 sequences are WSHSY and SAAADI. The CDR3 loop is CASMGPGANQPQHF. In nucleotides, the CDR3 is TGCGCCAGCATGGGGCCGGGTGCCAATCAGCCCCAGCATTTT.

The gene calls are TRBV12-3 or TRBV12-4 and TRBJ1-1; TRBD1 aligns across 7 bases. The CDR3 length is 13 residues. V was pared by 5 bases and J by 6 bases, with 6 bases of the junction left unmatched. CDR3 protein: CASSTTGLAEAFF. CDR3 sequence (DNA): TGTGCCAGCAGTACGACAGGGCTGGCTGAAGCTTTCTTT.

The chain has TRBV6-4 and TRBJ1-4, with a weak D call TRBD1 (6 bases). The length of the CDR3 is 14 residues. The ends were cut back, 2 bases at V and 7 bases at J, with 11 bases in the middle. Germline V gene sequence: CDR1 MRHNA, CDR2 SNTAGT. The CDR3: CASSDGRGGEKLFF. CDR3 nucleotides: TGTGCCAGCAGTGACGGCAGGGGCGGTGAAAAACTGTTTTTT.

This clone was recorded a few times. The chain recombines TRBV10-1 with TRBJ1-3; D gene uncertain. The CDR3 covers 17 residues. Germline loops: CDR1 WNHNN, CDR2 SYGVQD (reference sequence). The V end lost 0 bases, the J end lost 0 bases, and 12 bases lay between the germline ends. CDR3 coding DNA: TGCGCCAGCAGTGAGTCGAGTAATCTTAGCTCTGGAAACACCATATATTTT. This translates into CASSESSNLSSGNTIYF.

The rearrangement uses TRBV4-1 and TRBJ2-5; the D gene is possibly TRBD2 (6 bases). Germline V CDR1 and CDR2: MGHRA, YSYEKL. Between the trimmed V and J ends, which lost 1 base and 7 bases, there was a span of 25 bases. The CDR3 extends over 18 amino acids. Here the CDR3 DNA reads TGCGCCAGCAGCCAAGCCGGGGCTGGGGGGACGGCTTGGGGGACCCAGTACTTC. Translated, it gives CASSQAGAGGTAWGTQYF.